A selection of T cell receptor beta chains follows, all from one sample in a study of shared clonotypes between healthy human individuals. Sequencing used immunoSEQ multiplex PCR; TCRdb keeps in-frame clones, though not all of them. Of about 120,000 clones in the sample, over 65% were seen once. The sequencing sample was made of memory CD8+ T cells sorted from blood. These receptors came from a young woman in good health. CDR3s include the opening cysteine and the closing phenylalanine or tryptophan. Fields, in order: V gene, clone size, J gene, D gene, CDR3 DNA, CDR3 protein. The D gene is left open where the match is weak. Rows give clone size only sometimes, using once, few, many, or a class for an expanded clone.

V: TRBV11-3; size: -; J: TRBJ1-1; D: -; DNA: TGTGCCAGCAGCTCGATATTGGGGGCGATTGAAGCTTTCTTT; CDR3: CASSSILGAIEAFF
V: TRBV9; size: -; J: TRBJ2-3; D: TRBD2; DNA: TGTGCCAGCAGCGGACTCACTAGCGGGAGCTCAGATACGCAGTATTTT; CDR3: CASSGLTSGSSDTQYF
V: TRBV9; size: -; J: TRBJ2-7; D: TRBD1; DNA: TGTGCCAGCAGCGTAGTCGGGACAGGCTACGAGCAGTACTTC; CDR3: CASSVVGTGYEQYF
V: TRBV6-1; size: -; J: TRBJ2-7; D: TRBD2; DNA: TGTGCCAGCAGTGAACCTAGCGGTAGCTCCTACGAGCAGTACTTC; CDR3: CASSEPSGSSYEQYF
V: TRBV2; size: few; J: TRBJ2-7; D: TRBD1; DNA: TGTGCCAGCAGTGGAAGTAGGGGACAGGCATCCTACGAGCAGTACTTC; CDR3: CASSGSRGQASYEQYF
V: TRBV28; size: many; J: TRBJ1-1; D: -; DNA: TGTGCCAGCAGTCCGCTAGGGGGGCACACTGAAGCTTTCTTT; CDR3: CASSPLGGHTEAFF
V: TRBV14; size: few; J: TRBJ2-1; D: TRBD2; DNA: TGTGCCAGCAGCCAAATAGCGGGAGGGCACAATGAGCAGTTCTTC; CDR3: CASSQIAGGHNEQFF
V: TRBV6-5; size: -; J: TRBJ2-5; D: -; DNA: TGTGCCAGCAGGGGGGCTCAGGAGGGAGAGACCCAGTACTTC; CDR3: CASRGAQEGETQYF
V: TRBV7-2; size: -; J: TRBJ1-5; D: -; DNA: TGTGCCAGCAGCTTCTCGGCCCAACAGCCCCAGCATTTT; CDR3: CASSFSAQQPQHF
V: TRBV9; size: -; J: TRBJ2-7; D: -; DNA: TGTGCCAGCAGCTTGGGACTTACTACCTACGAGCAGTACTTC; CDR3: CASSLGLTTYEQYF
V: TRBV7-9; size: -; J: TRBJ1-5; D: -; DNA: TGTGCGAATCTCGGTTTCAATCAGCCCCAGCATTTT; CDR3: CANLGFNQPQHF
V: TRBV13; size: few; J: TRBJ1-3; D: -; DNA: TGTGCCAGCACCCCCGAAGTCGGAAACACCATATATTTT; CDR3: CASTPEVGNTIYF
V: TRBV25-1; size: many; J: TRBJ2-3; D: TRBD2; DNA: TGTGCCAGCAGTGAAGGGGACCCTCTAGCGGGACTCACAGATACGCAGTATTTT; CDR3: CASSEGDPLAGLTDTQYF
V: TRBV7-9; size: -; J: TRBJ1-4; D: TRBD1; DNA: TGTGCCAGGACGGGACAGGGGATGGAAAAACTGTTTTTT; CDR3: CARTGQGMEKLFF
V: TRBV2; size: -; J: TRBJ1-3; D: TRBD1; DNA: TGTGCCAGCAGTGATAGCGAGGGGGCTTCGGCTGGAAACACCATATATTTT; CDR3: CASSDSEGASAGNTIYF
V: TRBV29-1; size: few; J: TRBJ1-1; D: TRBD1; DNA: TGCAGCGTTGACGGGACAGGGTTTCCTGAAGCTTTCTTT; CDR3: CSVDGTGFPEAFF
V: TRBV19; size: -; J: TRBJ2-1; D: TRBD1; DNA: TGTGCCAGTAGTATAAGATGGGACAGGGGGCCCCCGGGAGAGCAGTTCTTC; CDR3: CASSIRWDRGPPGEQFF
V: TRBV27; size: -; J: TRBJ2-7; D: TRBD2; DNA: TGTGCCAGCAGTTTTAGGCTAGCGGATAAACAGTACTTC; CDR3: CASSFRLADKQYF
V: TRBV5-6; size: -; J: TRBJ2-7; D: -; DNA: TGTGCCAGCAGCTGGGGGGACAGCTACTCCTACGAGCAGTACTTC; CDR3: CASSWGDSYSYEQYF
V: TRBV10-1; size: -; J: TRBJ2-3; D: -; DNA: TGCGCCAGCAAGGGGGGGTTCGCAAGGGATACGCAGTATTTT; CDR3: CASKGGFARDTQYF
V: TRBV28; size: -; J: TRBJ2-2; D: -; DNA: TGTGCCAGCAGTAAGACACCGAACACCGGGGAGCTGTTTTTT; CDR3: CASSKTPNTGELFF
V: TRBV21-1; size: -; J: TRBJ1-1; D: -; DNA: TGTGCCAGCAGCTTTGAGTTAGCTACAATTCGCACTGAAGCTTTCTTT; CDR3: CASSFELATIRTEAFF
V: TRBV9; size: once; J: TRBJ2-2; D: TRBD2; DNA: TGTGCCAGCAGCGTAAGAGGACTAGCGGCCACCGGGGAGCTGTTTTTT; CDR3: CASSVRGLAATGELFF
V: TRBV19; size: -; J: TRBJ2-5; D: TRBD2; DNA: TGTGCCAGTAGTCATCGGACTAGCGGTAAAGGGAAGACCCAGTACTTC; CDR3: CASSHRTSGKGKTQYF
V: TRBV7-6; size: many; J: TRBJ2-7; D: -; DNA: TGTGCCAGCAGCCAAACTACGGACTCCTCCTACGAGCAGTACTTC; CDR3: CASSQTTDSSYEQYF
V: TRBV2; size: -; J: TRBJ2-1; D: TRBD2; DNA: TGTGCCAGCAGTACAGCGGGGGCAAATGAGCAGTTCTTC; CDR3: CASSTAGANEQFF
V: TRBV7-6; size: -; J: TRBJ2-7; D: -; DNA: TGTGCCAGCAGCCAGACGAGCTACGAGCAGTACTTC; CDR3: CASSQTSYEQYF
V: TRBV28; size: -; J: TRBJ1-1; D: -; DNA: TGTGCCAGCAGTTTGCCCGCTTGGGGGAACACTGAAGCTTTCTTT; CDR3: CASSLPAWGNTEAFF
V: TRBV27; size: -; J: TRBJ2-3; D: -; DNA: TGTGCCAGCAGCCCGGGACTCGGGTACACAGATACGCAGTATTTT; CDR3: CASSPGLGYTDTQYF
V: TRBV19; size: -; J: TRBJ2-1; D: TRBD2; DNA: TGTGCCAGTAGTAATAGGCTAGCGGGAGGCGTCGATGAGCAGTTCTTC; CDR3: CASSNRLAGGVDEQFF
V: TRBV11-3; size: -; J: TRBJ1-2; D: TRBD1; DNA: TGTGCCAGCAGGCGCACAGGGGGCGGCGGCGGCTACACCTTC; CDR3: CASRRTGGGGGYTF
V: TRBV27; size: -; J: TRBJ2-7; D: TRBD1; DNA: TGTGCCAGCAGTTCGCCGACTCGGGACAGCTCCTACGAGCAGTACTTC; CDR3: CASSSPTRDSSYEQYF
V: TRBV7-8; size: -; J: TRBJ2-1; D: -; DNA: TGTGCCAGCAGCCCCAAGTGGGGGATTAGCTCCTACAATGAGCAGTTCTTC; CDR3: CASSPKWGISSYNEQFF
V: TRBV19; size: few; J: TRBJ2-7; D: -; DNA: TGTGCCAGTAGTCTAGAAGGGGCAGGGGCGGCGAATTCCTACGAGCAGTACTTC; CDR3: CASSLEGAGAANSYEQYF
V: TRBV2; size: -; J: TRBJ2-1; D: TRBD2; DNA: TGTGCCAGCAGTGGATCCCCATCAGCGGGAGAAGGGAATGAGCAGTTCTTC; CDR3: CASSGSPSAGEGNEQFF
V: TRBV7-2; size: few; J: TRBJ2-2; D: TRBD2; DNA: TGTGCCAGCAGCTTAAGTAGCGGGATCGCGAACACCGGGGAGCTGTTTTTT; CDR3: CASSLSSGIANTGELFF
V: TRBV6-4; size: -; J: TRBJ2-3; D: -; DNA: TGTGCCAGCAGTGACTCGAAAGACCTCACAGATACGCAGTATTTT; CDR3: CASSDSKDLTDTQYF
V: TRBV2; size: -; J: TRBJ2-3; D: -; DNA: TGTGCCAGCAATCTAGAGGGTAGCACAGATACGCAGTATTTT; CDR3: CASNLEGSTDTQYF
V: TRBV11-3; size: few; J: TRBJ2-7; D: TRBD1; DNA: TGTGCCAGCAGCTTAACAGGGGGCGACGAGCAGTACTTC; CDR3: CASSLTGGDEQYF
V: TRBV6-1; size: -; J: TRBJ1-5; D: -; DNA: TGTGCCAGCAGTGAACAGGGGCGGCAGCCCCAGCATTTT; CDR3: CASSEQGRQPQHF
V: TRBV7-3; size: -; J: TRBJ2-3; D: -; DNA: TGTGCCAGCAGCTTAAACATCCCCACAGATACGCAGTATTTT; CDR3: CASSLNIPTDTQYF
V: TRBV5-1; size: many; J: TRBJ2-3; D: TRBD2; DNA: TGCGCCAGCAGCTTCGCTAGCGGGAGTAGCACAGATACGCAGTATTTT; CDR3: CASSFASGSSTDTQYF
V: TRBV10-1; size: medium-sized; J: TRBJ2-2; D: TRBD2; DNA: TGCGCCAGCAGTCCAGGGAGGGCTGACACCGGGGAGCTGTTTTTT; CDR3: CASSPGRADTGELFF
V: TRBV23-1; size: -; J: TRBJ2-1; D: -; DNA: TGCGCCAGCAGTCAATCCCCTACGGGAGAGGTGCCGGTTTGCCCCAACAATGAGCAGTTCTTC; CDR3: CASSQSPTGEVPVCPNNEQFF
V: TRBV27; size: -; J: TRBJ2-7; D: -; DNA: TGTGCCAGCAGAACTTGGTACAGGGTCGAGCAGTACTTC; CDR3: CASRTWYRVEQYF
V: TRBV2; size: -; J: TRBJ1-2; D: TRBD1; DNA: TGTGCCAGCTCGAAAACAGTACAGGGGGCTGATGGCTACACCTTC; CDR3: CASSKTVQGADGYTF
V: TRBV4-1; size: -; J: TRBJ2-1; D: TRBD2; DNA: TGCGCCAGCAGCCCATCGCGGGAGGCCTACAATGAGCAGTTCTTC; CDR3: CASSPSREAYNEQFF
V: TRBV27; size: -; J: TRBJ1-1; D: -; DNA: TGTGCCAGCAGTTTATTATGGGAGGGGGTGAGGAACACTGAAGCTTTCTTT; CDR3: CASSLLWEGVRNTEAFF
V: TRBV15; size: -; J: TRBJ2-6; D: -; DNA: TGTGCCACCAGCAGAGAAAGCTCTGGGGCCAACGTCCTGACTTTC; CDR3: CATSRESSGANVLTF
V: TRBV6-4; size: -; J: TRBJ1-6; D: TRBD1; DNA: TGTGCCAGCAGTGAAGGGACAGGGAATTCACCCCTCCACTTT; CDR3: CASSEGTGNSPLHF